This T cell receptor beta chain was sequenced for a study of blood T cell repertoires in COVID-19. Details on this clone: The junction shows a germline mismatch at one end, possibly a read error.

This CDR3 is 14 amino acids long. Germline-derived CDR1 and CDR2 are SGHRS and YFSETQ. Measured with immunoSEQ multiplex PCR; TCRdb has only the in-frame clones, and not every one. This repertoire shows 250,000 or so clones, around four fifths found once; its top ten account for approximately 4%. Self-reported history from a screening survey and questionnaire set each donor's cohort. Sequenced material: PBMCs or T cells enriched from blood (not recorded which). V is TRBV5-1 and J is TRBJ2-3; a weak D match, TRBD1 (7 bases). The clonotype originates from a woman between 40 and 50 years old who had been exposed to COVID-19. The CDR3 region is CASSFGGGTDTQYF. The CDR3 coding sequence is TGCGCCAGCAGCTTCGGAGGGGGCACCGATACGCAGTATTTT.